The rows below give T cell receptor beta chains drawn from one sample of a study of glioma-infiltrating T cells. TCRdb itself ran the multiplex PCR reads through MiXCR, one entry per CDR3 protein. The sample includes approximately 120,000 distinct CDR3 sequences, less than 30% of them seen just once. The sequenced sample was glioma tissue, nonneoplastic brain tissue, or PBMCs (not recorded which). All receptors come from a human donor with low-grade glioma or glioblastoma, undergoing nonglioma brain surgery, or in good health (not recorded which). CDR3s include the opening cysteine and the closing phenylalanine or tryptophan. A D gene is named only where the DNA matches it firmly. Clone size is stated in some rows and not others, as once, few, many or a class when expanded.

>TRBJ2-3|18|TRBV25-1|few|TRBD1
TGTGCCAGCAGCGGACTTCCCGGGACAGGGGATAGCACAGATACGCAGTATTTT
CASSGLPGTGDSTDTQYF
>TRBJ2-3|15|TRBV6-1|many|NA
TGTGCCAGCTCGACTCGGGCGGGGAGAGCCCCTCCAGCGTATTTT
CASSTRAGRAPPAYF
>TRBJ1-1|15|TRBV9|many|NA
TGTGCCAGCAGCCCTTTTATGGCTGTGAACACTGAAGCTTTCTTT
CASSPFMAVNTEAFF
>TRBJ1-1|15|TRBV30|NA|NA
TGTGCCTGGAGTGTAAGGGCCTCTATCCCCATTGAAGCTTTCTTT
CAWSVRASIPIEAFF
>TRBJ2-3|15|TRBV12-5|once|NA
TGTGCTAGTGGTTTGGTACCCGATTTGTCGGATACGCAGTATTTT
CASGLVPDLSDTQYF
>TRBJ1-1|13|TRBV20-1|many|NA
TGCAGTGCTCCCCGACGGATGAACACTGAAGCTTTCTTT
CSAPRRMNTEAFF
>TRBJ2-3|14|TRBV29-1|many|NA
TGCAGCGTTTCCTCACCGGGGGGCACAGATACGCAGTATTTT
CSVSSPGGTDTQYF
>TRBJ1-5|14|TRBV18|many|NA
TGTGCCAGCTCACCATCCGGGGGTGGGCAGCCCCAGCATTTT
CASSPSGGGQPQHF
>TRBJ1-2|13|TRBV7-2|many|NA
TGTGCCAGCAGTTATACAAGGGAAGATGGCTACACCTTC
CASSYTREDGYTF
>TRBJ1-5|13|TRBV7-2|many|NA
TGTGCCAGCAGATCCAGGACTAATCAGCCCCAGCATTTT
CASRSRTNQPQHF
>TRBJ2-7|11|TRBV6-6|many|NA
TGTGCCAGCAGTTACAGAAACGAGCAGTACTTC
CASSYRNEQYF
>TRBJ1-1|14|TRBV7-9|many|NA
TGTGCCAGCACTCCGGGGGGGATGAACACTGAAGCTTTCTTT
CASTPGGMNTEAFF
>TRBJ2-7|14|TRBV12-3/TRBV12-4|NA|NA
TGTGCCAGCAGTTTGTACGGATCGGGCCCAGAGCAGTACTTC
CASSLYGSGPEQYF
>TRBJ1-5|14|TRBV2|many|NA
TGTGCCAGCAGTTCCTCAGGAAACCTTCAGCCCCAGCATTTT
CASSSSGNLQPQHF
>TRBJ2-5|15|TRBV9|many|TRBD2
TGTGCCAGCAGCGTAACCCATACTAGCGACGAGACCCAGTACTTC
CASSVTHTSDETQYF
>TRBJ2-7|14|TRBV18|many|NA
TGTGCCAGCTCACCGGACATACTCTCCTACGAGCAGTACTTC
CASSPDILSYEQYF
>TRBJ1-2|12|TRBV20-1|many|NA
TGCAGTGCTAGCTATAGGCCCTCCCTCTACACCTTC
CSASYRPSLYTF
>TRBJ2-3|17|TRBV7-9|many|NA
TGTGCCAGCAGCTTAATGATTCGACTAGGGAGTATAGATACGCAGTATTTT
CASSLMIRLGSIDTQYF
>TRBJ2-5|14|TRBV6-2/TRBV6-3|many|NA
TGTGCCAGCAGACCTGGGACGGTACAAGAGACCCAGTACTTC
CASRPGTVQETQYF
>TRBJ2-7|11|TRBV19|many|NA
TGTGCCAGTAGTCCCGGCAGGGAGCAGTACTTC
CASSPGREQYF
>TRBJ2-5|15|TRBV18|few|TRBD1
TGTGCCAGCTCAGTGGGACAGGGACCGTCGGAGACCCAGTACTTC
CASSVGQGPSETQYF
>TRBJ2-3|15|TRBV24-1|many|NA
TGTGCCACCAGTGATGCTACTGGGAGGACAGATACGCAGTATTTT
CATSDATGRTDTQYF
>TRBJ1-1|15|TRBV28|many|TRBD1
TGTGCCAGCAGTCCGAATGGACAGGGGGTTCCTAAAGCTTTCTTT
CASSPNGQGVPKAFF
>TRBJ1-1|15|TRBV5-1|many|NA
TGCGCCAGCAGCTTGGTTGGGGACTCGAACACTGAAGCTTTCTTT
CASSLVGDSNTEAFF
>TRBJ1-5|15|TRBV28|many|NA
TGTGCCAGCAGAAGGGGGGGCTCAGAGTATCAGCCCCAGCATTTT
CASRRGGSEYQPQHF
>TRBJ1-1|12|TRBV7-2|many|NA
TGTGCCAGCAGTCCAGGGGAGACTGAAGCTTTCTTT
CASSPGETEAFF
>TRBJ1-5|15|TRBV19|many|NA
TGTGCCAGTAGTATGAGGGGATTGAACAATCAGCCCCAGCATTTT
CASSMRGLNNQPQHF
>TRBJ2-5|16|TRBV9|few|TRBD1
TGTGCCAGCAGCGCCTCCGGGACAGGGGGCGGAGAGACCCAGTACTTC
CASSASGTGGGETQYF
>TRBJ2-7|14|TRBV29-1|NA|TRBD2
TGCAGCGCCCAAGGGACTAGCGGGAGGACCGAGCAGTACTTC
CSAQGTSGRTEQYF
>TRBJ2-1|12|TRBV29-1|many|TRBD2
TGCAGCGCGGCTAGCGGGAGCAATGAGCAGTTCTTC
CSAASGSNEQFF